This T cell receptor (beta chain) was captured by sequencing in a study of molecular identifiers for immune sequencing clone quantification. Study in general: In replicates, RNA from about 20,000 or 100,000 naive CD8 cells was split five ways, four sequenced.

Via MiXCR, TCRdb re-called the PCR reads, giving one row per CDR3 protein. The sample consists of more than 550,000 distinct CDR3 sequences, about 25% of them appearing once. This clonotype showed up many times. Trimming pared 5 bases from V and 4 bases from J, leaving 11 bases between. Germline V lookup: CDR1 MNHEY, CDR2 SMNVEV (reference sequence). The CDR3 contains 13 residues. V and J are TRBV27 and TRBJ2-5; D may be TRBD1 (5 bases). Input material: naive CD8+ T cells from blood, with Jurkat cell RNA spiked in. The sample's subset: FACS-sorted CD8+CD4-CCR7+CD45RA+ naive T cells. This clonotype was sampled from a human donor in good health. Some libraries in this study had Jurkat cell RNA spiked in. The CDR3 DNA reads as TGTGCCAGCAGTCCTAGGACACGAGAGACCCAGTACTTC. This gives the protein CASSPRTRETQYF.